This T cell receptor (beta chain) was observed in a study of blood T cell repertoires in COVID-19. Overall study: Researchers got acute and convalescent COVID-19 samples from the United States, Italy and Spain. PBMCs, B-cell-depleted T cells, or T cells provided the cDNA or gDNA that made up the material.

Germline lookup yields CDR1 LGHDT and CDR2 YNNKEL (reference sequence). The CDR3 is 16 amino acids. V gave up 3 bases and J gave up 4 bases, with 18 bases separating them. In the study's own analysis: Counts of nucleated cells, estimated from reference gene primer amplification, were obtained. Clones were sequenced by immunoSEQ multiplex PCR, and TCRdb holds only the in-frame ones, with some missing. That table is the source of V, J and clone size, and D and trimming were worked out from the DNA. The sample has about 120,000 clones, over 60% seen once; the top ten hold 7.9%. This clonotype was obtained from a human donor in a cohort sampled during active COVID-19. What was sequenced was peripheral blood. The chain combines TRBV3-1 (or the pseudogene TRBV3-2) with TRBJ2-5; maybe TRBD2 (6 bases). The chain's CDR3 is CASSHEETSVGETQYF. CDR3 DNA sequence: TGTGCCAGCAGCCATGAAGAGACTAGTGTTGGAGAGACCCAGTACTTC.